A selection of T cell receptor beta chains follows, all from one sample in a study of shared clonotypes between healthy human individuals. Some clones are missing from TCRdb's copy, which holds only in-frame ones; the method was immunoSEQ multiplex PCR. The data hold roughly 300,000 clones, with around 86% observed a single time. The sample was memory CD8+ T cells sorted from blood. All receptors come from a man aged 18 to 29 in good health. Each CDR3 is given with its conserved first and last residue. Each record gives: clone size, D gene, V gene, J gene, CDR3 DNA, CDR3 protein. A D gene is named only where the DNA matches it firmly. The size entry is marked missing in some rows and otherwise reads once, few, many or a size class.

>once|NA|TRBV27|TRBJ2-5
TGTGCCAGCAGTCCTCTCGCAGGGTACCAAGAGACCCAGTACTTC
CASSPLAGYQETQYF
>NA|NA|TRBV28|TRBJ2-7
TGTGCCAGCAGTTCTATTACCTACGAGCAGTACTTC
CASSSITYEQYF
>NA|TRBD2|TRBV27|TRBJ2-3
TGTGCCAGCAGTAGATTAGCGGGGGCCACAGATACGCAGTATTTT
CASSRLAGATDTQYF
>NA|NA|TRBV9|TRBJ1-1
TGTGCCAGCACCGACCTTGGCGTGAACACTGAAGCTTTCTTT
CASTDLGVNTEAFF
>NA|NA|TRBV30|TRBJ2-6
TGTGCCTGGACCTGGAGCTCTGGGGCCAACGTCCTGACTTTC
CAWTWSSGANVLTF
>once|NA|TRBV9|TRBJ1-4
TGTGCCAGCAGCGTAGGGGGTGCAACTAATGAAAAACTGTTTTTT
CASSVGGATNEKLFF
>NA|NA|TRBV5-4|TRBJ1-3
TGTGCCAGCAGCTTTGAGACGTTTGGAAACACCATATATTTT
CASSFETFGNTIYF
>NA|TRBD1|TRBV10-1|TRBJ2-7
TGCGCCAGCAGACCCGACCGGGACAGGGCCTCCTACGAGCAGTACTTC
CASRPDRDRASYEQYF
>NA|NA|TRBV2|TRBJ1-5
TGTGCCAGCAGTGAAGCGCTGGGGGTCGGCAATCAGCCCCAGCATTTT
CASSEALGVGNQPQHF
>NA|TRBD2|TRBV10-3|TRBJ2-3
TGTGCCATCAGTGAGTCGGTATCTAGCGGGTATTTCACAGATACGCAGTATTTT
CAISESVSSGYFTDTQYF
>many|TRBD2|TRBV6-1|TRBJ2-3
TGTGCCAGCAGTGAACTAGCGGGGGGGCCAGATACGCAGTATTTT
CASSELAGGPDTQYF
>NA|TRBD1|TRBV6-1|TRBJ1-2
TGTGCCAGCATTTCCAGGGGGACAGGGAATGGCTACACCTTC
CASISRGTGNGYTF
>NA|NA|TRBV12-5|TRBJ1-3
TGTGCTAGTGGTTGGCTGAGGGGAGCAGGAAACACCATATATTTT
CASGWLRGAGNTIYF
>few|NA|TRBV30|TRBJ2-5
TGTGCCTGGAGTCCCCTAGGAAGAGAGGCCCAGTACTTC
CAWSPLGREAQYF
>once|NA|TRBV11-3|TRBJ2-2
TGTGCCAGCAGCTACGGCACCGGGGAGCTGTTTTTT
CASSYGTGELFF
>NA|TRBD2|TRBV4-2|TRBJ2-7
TGTGCCAGCAGCCAAGTAGCGGGGGCAGACTACGAGCAGTACTTC
CASSQVAGADYEQYF
>once|NA|TRBV6-5|TRBJ2-7
TGTGCCAGCGGGAGGTTGTACGAGCAGTACTTC
CASGRLYEQYF
>NA|NA|TRBV7-9|TRBJ2-4
TGTGCCAGCAGCTTAGGGACAACCGGACTAGCCAAAAACATTCAGTACTTC
CASSLGTTGLAKNIQYF
>NA|NA|TRBV7-6|TRBJ2-7
TGTGCCAGCAGCCCTCTGACCGCGGGTACAACCCACGAGCAGTACTTC
CASSPLTAGTTHEQYF
>NA|NA|TRBV4-3|TRBJ2-3
TGCGCCAGCAGCCAAGACGCCCTAAGCACAGATACGCAGTATTTT
CASSQDALSTDTQYF
>many|TRBD2|TRBV4-1|TRBJ2-4
TGCGCCAGCAGCCAAGTAGCGGGGTTAGCCAAAAACATTCAGTACTTC
CASSQVAGLAKNIQYF
>NA|NA|TRBV30|TRBJ1-4
TGTGCCTGGAGCGTTACGGACAGTTCGCATGAAAAACTGTTTTTT
CAWSVTDSSHEKLFF
>NA|NA|TRBV5-1|TRBJ2-2
TGCGCCAGCAGTTCGACCGCCAGGGAGCTGTTTTTT
CASSSTARELFF
>NA|NA|TRBV19|TRBJ1-1
TGTGCCAGTACCCGTCCAAGCACTGAAGCTTTCTTT
CASTRPSTEAFF
>NA|NA|TRBV9|TRBJ2-7
TGTGCCAGCAGCCCCCGCATGTTTTCCGAGCAGTACTTC
CASSPRMFSEQYF
>NA|TRBD1|TRBV9|TRBJ1-2
TGTGCCAGCAGCGCCCCCGGGACAGGCTATGGCTACACCTTC
CASSAPGTGYGYTF
>NA|NA|TRBV27|TRBJ2-5
TGTGCCAGCAGTCCGGGGCGGGGAGGAGGAGAGACCCAGTACTTC
CASSPGRGGGETQYF
>NA|NA|TRBV7-8|TRBJ1-2
TGTGCCAGCAGCTTAGTGGGGGGAGACTTCTATGGCTACACCTTC
CASSLVGGDFYGYTF
>NA|NA|TRBV7-8|TRBJ1-2
TGTGCCAGCAGCTTAGTGTTCATAGGGCCTTTATATACTGGCTACACCTTC
CASSLVFIGPLYTGYTF
>NA|NA|TRBV7-2|TRBJ2-3
TGTGCCAGCAGCCACACAGGGGAGGGTAGAGATACGCAGTATTTT
CASSHTGEGRDTQYF
>many|NA|TRBV19|TRBJ2-1
TGTGCCAGTCGGATGGGGAGCGGCTACAATGAGCAGTTCTTC
CASRMGSGYNEQFF
>NA|TRBD2|TRBV27|TRBJ2-1
TGTGCCAGCAGTTTAGCCAGCGGGGACTCCTACAATGAGCAGTTCTTC
CASSLASGDSYNEQFF
>once|NA|TRBV6-5|TRBJ2-1
TGTGCCAGCAGTTACGGGCGGAGCTCCTACAATGAGCAGTTCTTC
CASSYGRSSYNEQFF
>NA|NA|TRBV28|TRBJ2-7
TGTGCCAGCAGCCCTGAATACGAGCAGTACTTC
CASSPEYEQYF
>NA|TRBD1|TRBV6-5|TRBJ2-7
TGTGCCAGCAGTTACCCGCTCCAGGGGGCGGACGAGCAGTACTTC
CASSYPLQGADEQYF
>once|NA|TRBV30|TRBJ2-7
TGTGCCTGGAGTGACGGGGCCCCCTACGAGCAGTACTTC
CAWSDGAPYEQYF
>NA|TRBD1|TRBV7-9|TRBJ2-7
TGTGCCAGCAGCCCCGGGCAACAGGGGACCTACGAGCAGTACTTC
CASSPGQQGTYEQYF
>once|NA|TRBV5-6|TRBJ2-3
TGTGCCAGCAGCTTGGACGGTACGCAGTATTTT
CASSLDGTQYF
>once|TRBD1|TRBV4-1|TRBJ1-2
TGCGCCAGCAGCCAAGAGGGAGGAGGGGGCGGCGGCTACACCTTC
CASSQEGGGGGGYTF
>NA|TRBD2|TRBV7-8|TRBJ2-1
TGTGCCAGCAGCCCGGGACTAGCGGGGGTCAATGAGCAGTTCTTC
CASSPGLAGVNEQFF
>NA|NA|TRBV30|TRBJ1-4
TGTGCCTGGAGTGAAAGGGAGCAGGGACTCCACAGCAATGAAAAACTGTTTTTT
CAWSEREQGLHSNEKLFF
>NA|NA|TRBV27|TRBJ2-1
TGTGCCAGCAGTTTCTGGCCCCAGGATGAGCAGTTCTTC
CASSFWPQDEQFF
>NA|NA|TRBV7-9|TRBJ2-4
TGTGCCAGCAGCTTCCCGACAGGTTCTGCCAAAAACATTCAGTACTTC
CASSFPTGSAKNIQYF
>NA|TRBD1|TRBV5-1|TRBJ1-2
TGCGCCAGCAGCTTTAAACGACAGGGCTATGGCTACACCTTC
CASSFKRQGYGYTF
>NA|NA|TRBV7-9|TRBJ2-3
TGTGCCAGCACCTTAACAGGGACCACAGATACGCAGTATTTT
CASTLTGTTDTQYF
>NA|NA|TRBV5-4|TRBJ1-2
TGTGCCAGCAGCTACCGACAGTCGGAAAAGGGCTACACCTTC
CASSYRQSEKGYTF
>once|NA|TRBV5-1|TRBJ2-7
TGCGCCAGCAGGCCCGAATTCTCCTACGAGCAGTACTTC
CASRPEFSYEQYF
>NA|NA|TRBV30|TRBJ1-2
TGTGCCTGGAGTGTTGGGGGAGACTATGGCTACACCTTC
CAWSVGGDYGYTF
>NA|TRBD2|TRBV28|TRBJ2-7
TGTGCCAGCAGTCATGGACTAGCGGGAGACGAGCAGTACTTC
CASSHGLAGDEQYF
>NA|TRBD1|TRBV5-1|TRBJ1-4
TGCGCCAGCAGGACAGGGGGTAATGAAAAACTGTTTTTT
CASRTGGNEKLFF
>NA|NA|TRBV7-9|TRBJ1-2
TGTGCCAGCATCCCCGGCGAGTCAAACTATGGCTACACCTTC
CASIPGESNYGYTF
>NA|TRBD1|TRBV29-1|TRBJ1-1
TGCAGCGCCGGACAGGGAGGATGGTATGACACTGAAGCTTTCTTT
CSAGQGGWYDTEAFF
>NA|NA|TRBV7-6|TRBJ1-2
TGTGCCAGCAGCTTAGCGGGGGCCCTCACCGGCTACACCTTC
CASSLAGALTGYTF
>NA|TRBD1|TRBV7-9|TRBJ1-3
TGTGCCAGCAGCCCTAGTCCCGGGACAGGGGGCCCTGGAAACACCATATATTTT
CASSPSPGTGGPGNTIYF
>NA|NA|TRBV12-1|TRBJ2-7
TGTGCCAGCAGCTTTGTATTATGTGGGACTAGTGAATCGTACTTC
CASSFVLCGTSESYF